This T cell receptor (beta chain) came from a study of cytomegalovirus exposure and HLA in healthy donors. General study results and limits: According to a subsequent analysis, TCR clusters identified in the first cohort showed a tendency to co-occur across the roughly 110 validation repertoires. Reportedly, cytomegalovirus status was diagnosed with high sensitivity and specificity. Confirmation was obtained in vitro that a few CMV-associated chains are specific for CMV antigens.

The data were produced by immunoSEQ multiplex PCR, yet TCRdb's version contains in-frame clones alone and is incomplete. The sample consists of 120,000 or so clones, about 88% of them appearing once. This CDR3 has 17 residues. The J segment lost 0 bases and the V segment lost 1 base, leaving 3 bases of the junction unmatched. CDR1 is LGHNA, CDR2 YSLEER, per germline. The donors were part of the validation cohort, which consisted of about 120 subjects and was separate from the first cohort of 666 subjects. There are many counts of this clone. Antigen unknown. The gene calls are TRBV4-3 and TRBJ2-6; 7 bases are shared with TRBD1. Sequenced material: PBMCs. The sequence came from a man younger than 45 in good health and CMV-seronegative. CDR3 amino acids: CASSQGDSSSGANVLTF. CDR3 DNA: TGCGCCAGCAGCCAAGGGGACAGCAGCTCTGGGGCCAACGTCCTGACTTTC.